The next 25 T cell receptor beta chains were all read from a single sample in a study of identifying expanded T cells in peripheral blood. Using immunoSEQ multiplex PCR, the repertoire was profiled, and TCRdb retains in-frame clones only, with some absent. The table includes about 89,000 clones, about 90% detected once. The specimen was blood. Every receptor here comes from a person aged 18 to 69 in good health.

V gene TRBV7-8 combines with J gene TRBJ2-7; the D is unclear. From germline, CDR1 is SGHVS and CDR2 FQNEAQ. V gave up 4 bases and J gave up 2 bases, with 3 bases separating them. This CDR3 region has 11 residues. CDR3 loop: CASSSPYEQYF. The CDR3 nucleotides read TGTGCCAGCAGCTCCCCCTACGAGCAGTACTTC.

The chain uses TRBV9 and TRBJ2-3; unclear D gene. Germline V CDR1 and CDR2: SGDLS, YYNGEE. Trimming shortened V by 4 bases and J by 2 bases, and 8 bases separated the two germline ends. The CDR3 covers 13 residues. The CDR3 region is CASSIRNTDTQYF. The CDR3 nucleotides are TGTGCCAGCAGCATCAGGAACACAGATACGCAGTATTTT.

This chain links TRBV12-5 with TRBJ1-1, with D tentatively TRBD1 (5 bases). The germline V gene encodes CDR1 LGHNT and CDR2 FRNRAP. The CDR3 covers 13 residues. V lost 3 bases to trimming and J lost 4 bases, with 9 bases between them. The CDR3 coding sequence is TGTGCTAGTGGTTTCGTGGGGACCACTGAAGCTTTCTTT. This translates into CASGFVGTTEAFF.

This clone was seen once. V and J are TRBV12-5 and TRBJ2-3, with D perhaps being TRBD1 or TRBD2 (5 bases each). With 5 bases removed from V and 1 base from J, the gap between germline ends came to 16 bases. From germline, CDR1 is LGHNT and CDR2 FRNRAP. The CDR3 extends over 16 amino acids. The CDR3 DNA follows: TGTGCTAGTGGTCTTGACCCCGGGACGGGCACAGATACGCAGTATTTT. Protein: CASGLDPGTGTDTQYF.

This clone occurred once. The chain has TRBV19 and TRBJ1-5, with a tentative D call TRBD1 (6 bases). V dropped 9 bases and J dropped 0 bases, with 15 bases sitting between them. The CDR3 spans 15 residues. Germline CDR1 and CDR2: LNHDA and SQIVND (reference sequence). The CDR3 loop reads CASTDRPNSNQPQHF. The CDR3 nucleotides are TGTGCCAGCACGGACAGACCTAATAGCAATCAGCCCCAGCATTTT.

This rearrangement joins TRBV28 to TRBJ2-1; TRBD2 matches 12 bases. This CDR3 has 14 amino acids. Germline loops: CDR1 MDHEN, CDR2 SYDVKM. The V and J ends lost 10 bases and 6 bases, in that order; junction bases with no gene match: 7. DNA of the CDR3: TGTGCCACACAATCTAGCGGGGGGGTCAATGAGCAGTTCTTC. Translation gives CATQSSGGVNEQFF.

The rearrangement uses TRBV11-2 and TRBJ2-3, with a possible D match to TRBD2 (5 bases). The CDR3 sequence is 15 residues long. V lost 2 bases, J lost 5 bases, and 14 bases lay in between. The germline V gene has CDR1 SGHAT and CDR2 FQNNGV. The CDR3 coding sequence is TGTGCCAGCAGCTTAAGCCTCTATGAGGGAGATACGCAGTATTTT. Translation: CASSLSLYEGDTQYF.

V usage is TRBV7-3 and J usage is TRBJ2-6; D remains unclear. The length of the CDR3 is 13 residues. Germline V gene lookup returns CDR1 SGHTA and CDR2 FQGTGA. Trimming left V 6 bases short and J 0 bases short, with 3 bases between. CDR3 sequence: CASRDSGANVLTF. The CDR3 DNA sequence: TGTGCCAGCAGGGACTCTGGGGCCAACGTCCTGACTTTC.

This sequence joins TRBV6-5 and TRBJ1-6, with D unclear. CDR1 and CDR2 from the germline V gene are MNHEY and SVGAGI. V was shortened by 0 bases and J by 10 bases, with 13 bases between the two germline ends. This CDR3 region has 15 residues. CDR3 sequence reads: CASSYSDRFGSPLHF. CDR3 nucleotides: TGTGCCAGCAGTTACTCCGACCGTTTCGGGTCACCCCTCCACTTT.

V and J are TRBV18 and TRBJ2-1; 7 nucleotides line up with TRBD1. Germline trimming cut 1 base from V and 10 bases from J; bases unmatched to any gene: 4. CDR1 KGHSH and CDR2 LQKENI come from the germline V gene. This CDR3 has 13 amino acids. CDR3 nucleotide sequence: TGTGCCAGCTCACCACTAGAGACAGGGGAGCAGTTCTTC. Translation: CASSPLETGEQFF.

The chain joins TRBV18 to TRBJ2-5; 11 nucleotides agree with TRBD1. The V and J ends lost 3 bases and 5 bases, in that order; junction bases with no gene match: 5. The germline V gene has CDR1 KGHSH and CDR2 LQKENI. The CDR3 contains 15 residues. The CDR3 protein is CASSPGQGARETQYF. The CDR3, as DNA: TGTGCCAGCTCACCCGGACAGGGGGCTAGGGAGACCCAGTACTTC.

The chain uses TRBV6-5 and TRBJ1-2, with D possibly being TRBD1 (6 bases). The V and J ends lost 4 bases and 4 bases respectively, with 10 bases between them. There are 13 residues in the CDR3. Germline V CDR1 and CDR2: MNHEY, SVGAGI. CDR3 sequence: CASSSDRTYGYTF. The CDR3 DNA reads as TGTGCCAGCAGTTCAGACAGGACCTATGGCTACACCTTC.

This clone came up a few times. The V gene is TRBV6-5, the J gene TRBJ1-5, with D unclear. V lost 5 bases, J lost 4 bases, and 12 bases lay in between. Germline CDR1 and CDR2: MNHEY and SVGAGI. The CDR3 extends over 14 amino acids. The CDR3 DNA sequence: TGTGCCAGCAGTAAGGACGGATTAAATCAGCCCCAGCATTTT. This codes for CASSKDGLNQPQHF.

The V gene is TRBV4-3, the J gene TRBJ1-6, with D perhaps TRBD1 (6 bases). The CDR3 has 12 amino acids. Trimming took 4 bases from V and 13 from J, leaving 11 bases between them. Germline CDR1 and CDR2: LGHNA and YSLEER. The CDR3 sequence: CASSRITGPLHF. The CDR3 bases are TGCGCCAGCAGCCGGATCACAGGGCCCCTCCACTTT.

This clone has a single count. CDR3 nucleotides: TGTGCCACCAGCCTCGGCACCTCTGGGGCCAACGTCCTGACTTTC. Residues: CATSLGTSGANVLTF. The rearrangement joins TRBV15 to TRBJ2-6; D not certain. V lost 5 bases and J 0 bases, leaving 8 bases between the germline ends. From germline, CDR1 is LNHNV and CDR2 YYDKDF (reference sequence). The CDR3 sequence is 15 residues long.

The rearrangement joins TRBV30 to TRBJ2-7, with TRBD2 as a possible D gene (6 bases). V was pared by 2 bases and J by 0 bases, with 14 bases between. There are 15 residues in the CDR3. Germline V gives CDR1 GTSNPN, CDR2 SVGIG (reference sequence). The CDR3 region is CAWSSYSGSSYEQYF. The DNA of the CDR3 is TGTGCCTGGAGTTCTTACTCCGGGAGCTCCTACGAGCAGTACTTC. Drawing the rest from reference TRBV30 and TRBJ2-7, the complete variable domain is SQTIHQWPATLVQPVGSPLSLECTVEGTSNPNLYWYRQAAGRGLQLLFYSVGIGQISSEVPQNLSASRPQDRQFILSSKKLLLSDSGFYLCAWSSYSGSSYEQYFGPGTRLTVT.

J is TRBJ1-6 and V is TRBV10-3; perhaps TRBD1 as D (5 bases). Trimming took off 6 bases at V and 8 bases at J, with 11 bases between the two ends. Germline V gene sequence: CDR1 ENHRY, CDR2 SYGVKD. The CDR3 is 13 residues long. The CDR3 sequence is CAIRGRDDSPLHF. The CDR3, as DNA: TGTGCCATCAGGGGACGGGACGATTCACCCCTCCACTTT.

The chain combines TRBV15 with TRBJ2-1, with D possibly matching TRBD2 (6 bases). V was cut by 6 bases and J by 5 bases, with 17 bases left in between. The length of the CDR3 is 15 residues. CDR1 and CDR2 from the germline V gene are LNHNV and YYDKDF (reference sequence). In DNA, the CDR3 is TGTGCCACCAGTTGGGGGGACGGCAATGACAATGAGCAGTTCTTC. The encoded protein is CATSWGDGNDNEQFF. Complete variable domain (other parts from reference TRBV15 and TRBJ2-1): DAMVIQNPRYQVTQFGKPVTLSCSQTLNHNVMYWYQQKSSQAPKLLFHYYDKDFNNEADTPDNFQSRRPNTSFCFLDIRSPGLGDTAMYLCATSWGDGNDNEQFFGPGTRLTVL.

The chain is built from TRBV25-1 and TRBJ1-1; TRBD1 matches at 7 bases. Germline CDR1 reads MGHDK; CDR2 reads SYGVNS. The CDR3 spans 15 residues. The V gene end was trimmed by 6 bases and the J gene end by 5 bases; junction bases not matched to a gene: 12. CDR3 sequence (DNA): TGTGCCAGCAGGGACGGGAGGACAGGACGGACTGAAGCTTTCTTT. Translation: CASRDGRTGRTEAFF. The whole variable domain, remainder taken from reference TRBV25-1 and TRBJ1-1, is EADIYQTPRYLVIGTGKKITLECSQTMGHDKMYWYQQDPGMELHLIHYSYGVNSTEKGDLSSESTVSRIRTEHFPLTLESARPSHTSQYLCASRDGRTGRTEAFFGQGTRLTVV.

The chain has TRBV2 and TRBJ2-1; no reliable D call. CDR3 size: 15 residues. Trimming took 3 bases from V and 4 from J, leaving 13 bases between them. Germline V gives CDR1 SNHLY, CDR2 FYNNEI. The CDR3 region is CASSEAGPQYNEQFF. CDR3 in DNA: TGTGCCAGCAGTGAGGCCGGGCCTCAGTACAATGAGCAGTTCTTC.

This clone has just one count. The V gene is TRBV12-2, the J gene TRBJ1-1. TRBV12-2 corresponds to a pseudogene. This CDR3 has 15 amino acids. The CDR3 sequence is CASRLSPGTNTEAFF. As DNA, the CDR3 is TGTGCAAGTCGCTTATCGCCAGGGACGAACACTGAAGCTTTCTTT.

The DNA for the CDR3 is TGTGCCAGCAGCTTTACCCGGGGGGTCTACGAGCAGTACTTC. As protein: CASSFTRGVYEQYF. The chain recombines TRBV11-2 with TRBJ2-7; 7 bases match TRBD2. Germline V gene data show CDR1 as SGHAT and CDR2 as FQNNGV. J lost 3 bases, V lost 3 bases, and 5 bases had no gene match. The CDR3 consists of 14 residues.

This clone was detected only a few times. The V and J genes are TRBV6-1 and TRBJ2-1; D possibly corresponds to TRBD1 (6 bases). The CDR3 is 16 amino acids. Germline V gene data show CDR1 as MNHNS and CDR2 as SASEGT. Deletions cut 2 bases from V and 9 bases from J, with 20 bases between. The CDR3 sequence is CASSEYWGITGIEQFF. In nucleotides, the CDR3 is TGTGCCAGCAGTGAATATTGGGGGATTACAGGGATTGAGCAGTTCTTC.

This clone was observed at least ten times. The V and J genes are TRBV30 and TRBJ1-2; TRBD1 might be the D (6 bases). Trimming shortened V by 2 bases and J by 7 bases, and 14 bases separated the two germline ends. The CDR3 length is 13 residues. The germline gives CDR1 GTSNPN, CDR2 SVGIG (reference sequence). The CDR3 is CAWSLTTGSGYTF. Written as DNA, the CDR3 is TGTGCCTGGAGTTTAACAACAGGGTCTGGCTACACCTTC.

The chain is built from TRBV5-1 and TRBJ2-5, with no clear D. This CDR3 comprises 12 residues. Trimming left V 5 bases short and J 0 bases short, with 5 bases between. Germline V gene data show CDR1 as SGHRS and CDR2 as YFSETQ. In DNA, the CDR3 is TGCGCCAGCAGATGGGACCAAGAGACCCAGTACTTC. Protein sequence: CASRWDQETQYF.